These 14 T cell receptor beta chains were sequenced from one sample in a study of T-cell reconstitution after alpha-beta-depleted transplantation in children. For TCRbeta, the library was prepared with unique molecular identifiers. TCRdb processed the PCR reads anew with MiXCR; each CDR3 protein has one entry. The sample yields about 440,000 distinct CDR3 sequences, around 46% seen once. The source was PBMCs, collected before TCRalphabeta/CD19-depleted stem cell transplant. These receptor sequences come from a girl aged 2 to 9 with aplastic anemia, due to receive a stem cell transplant.

The chain combines TRBV27 with TRBJ2-3; D is possibly TRBD1 (6 bases). V was clipped by 7 bases and J by 5 bases, with 16 bases between them. Germline V gene lookup returns CDR1 MNHEY and CDR2 SMNVEV (reference sequence). This CDR3 is 14 amino acids long. The DNA of the CDR3 is TGTGCCAGCAACAACTCAGGGGATAGAGATACGCAGTATTTT. Translation gives CASNNSGDRDTQYF.

V usage is TRBV29-1 and J usage is TRBJ1-2; a possible D gene is TRBD1 (6 bases). V gave up 3 bases and J gave up 4 bases, with 18 bases separating them. Per germline, CDR1 SQVTM and CDR2 ANQGSEA. The CDR3 runs to 15 residues. The CDR3 sequence: CSVDQPTSRGYGYTF. The CDR3 nucleotides read TGCAGCGTTGACCAGCCGACGAGCAGGGGCTATGGCTACACCTTC.

The rearrangement uses TRBV5-1 and TRBJ2-7, with D possibly matching TRBD1 (6 bases). This CDR3 has 15 residues. From germline, CDR1 is SGHRS and CDR2 YFSETQ. Trimming took 0 bases from V and 3 from J, leaving 13 bases between them. The chain's CDR3 is CASSLGGRGGYEQYF. The CDR3 DNA follows: TGCGCCAGCAGCTTGGGGGGGCGCGGAGGCTACGAGCAGTACTTC.

This chain joins TRBV12-3 or TRBV12-4 and TRBJ2-3; D possibly corresponds to TRBD1 (6 bases). Trimming shortened V by 3 bases and J by 1 base, and 17 bases separated the two germline ends. The CDR3 runs to 17 residues. This CDR3 reads CASSLMSLGARTDTQYF. The DNA of the CDR3 is TGTGCCAGCAGTTTGATGAGTTTGGGGGCCCGCACAGATACGCAGTATTTT.

This clonotype occurred many times. The CDR3 loop is CASSSDSNTEAFF. CDR3 DNA: TGTGCCAGCAGTTCAGACAGCAACACTGAAGCTTTCTTT. The V gene is TRBV6-5, the J gene TRBJ1-1; D might be TRBD1 (5 bases). CDR1 and CDR2 (germline): MNHEY, SVGAGI. The V end was cut by 4 bases, the J end by 2 bases, with 8 bases between. The CDR3 totals 13 residues.

This clonotype was picked up one time. The chain carries TRBV15 and TRBJ2-1; D not resolved. The CDR3 totals 13 residues. Trimming stripped 4 bases from V and 7 bases from J, with 11 bases between. The V gene's germline CDR1 is LNHNV and CDR2 YYDKDF (reference sequence). The CDR3 coding sequence is TGTGCCACCAGCATTGATAGTGGTAATGAGCAGTTCTTC. Translation gives CATSIDSGNEQFF.

Worth noting for this clonotype: A much larger clone sits a single nucleotide away, making a read error possible. For the CDR3, the DNA is TGCGCCAGCAGCACCGGGACTCACCTATCCTACGAGCAGTACTTC. This gives the protein CASSTGTHLSYEQYF. The chain links TRBV5-1 to TRBJ2-7, with a tentative D call TRBD2 (6 bases). The CDR3 loop spans 15 amino acids. The V end lost 4 bases, the J end lost 1 base, and 15 bases lay between the germline ends. Germline V lookup: CDR1 SGHRS, CDR2 YFSETQ.

This clonotype was seen a handful of times. This chain joins TRBV20-1 and TRBJ2-1, with 11 bases aligning to TRBD2. The CDR3 has 15 residues. Germline V lookup: CDR1 DFQATT, CDR2 SNEGSKA (reference sequence). The junction had 9 bases not matched to a gene; V was cut back by 6 bases and J by 5 bases. The DNA for the CDR3 is TGCAGTGCGCGTCTCTTAGCGGGGGGGCACAATGAGCAGTTCTTC. Its translation: CSARLLAGGHNEQFF.

The genes are TRBV5-1 and TRBJ2-7, with D possibly called TRBD1 or TRBD2 (5 bases each). Germline CDR1 reads SGHRS; CDR2 reads YFSETQ. The CDR3 covers 16 residues. V gave up 2 bases and J gave up 3 bases, with 18 bases separating them. The CDR3 nucleotides are TGCGCCAGCAGCTTCTCCCCCGGGACGGAGAACTACGAGCAGTACTTC. This encodes CASSFSPGTENYEQYF.

This rearrangement joins TRBV5-1 to TRBJ2-1; D possibly matches TRBD1 or TRBD2 (6 bases each). The germline gives CDR1 SGHRS, CDR2 YFSETQ. CDR3 length equals 16 residues. V was pared by 1 base and J by 7 bases, with 18 bases between. As DNA, the CDR3 is TGCGCCAGCAGCTTGTGGTTGCGGGACATGGGTAATGAGCAGTTCTTC. Protein product: CASSLWLRDMGNEQFF.

In DNA form, the CDR3 reads TGTGCCAGCAGCCTTGGAGTCCGGACGGTAAACGGGGAGACCCAGTACTTC. Translation gives CASSLGVRTVNGETQYF. The chain carries TRBV7-9 and TRBJ2-5, with D uncertain. The germline V and J ends were trimmed by 5 bases and 5 bases, with 24 bases remaining between them. The CDR3 runs to 17 residues. CDR1 SEHNR and CDR2 FQNEAQ come from the germline V gene (reference sequence). The full variable domain, in which reference TRBV7-9 and TRBJ2-5 provide the parts outside the CDR3, is DTGVSQNPRHKITKRGQNVTFRCDPISEHNRLYWYRQTLGQGPEFLTYFQNEAQLEKSRLLSDRFSAERPKGSFSTLEIQRTEQGDSAMYLCASSLGVRTVNGETQYFGPGTRLLVL.

This clonotype was observed at least ten times. The CDR3 spells CASSLSAGNSGNTIYF. CDR3 coding DNA: TGTGCCAGCAGCTTAAGTGCGGGCAACTCTGGAAACACCATATATTTT. The chain is built from TRBV7-2 and TRBJ1-3; D ambiguous. This CDR3 region has 16 residues. V was trimmed by 2 bases and J by 0 bases, leaving 11 bases between them. CDR1 and CDR2 (germline): SGHTA, FQGNSA.

This clonotype was seen only a few times. The chain is built from TRBV5-1 and TRBJ2-7, with 10 bases fitting TRBD2. The germline V gene encodes CDR1 SGHRS and CDR2 YFSETQ. V gave up 5 bases and J gave up 0 bases; unmatched junction bases: 2. The CDR3 loop spans 14 amino acids. The CDR3 nucleotides read TGCGCCAGCAGAGCGGGAGGGTACTCCTACGAGCAGTACTTC. Its translation: CASRAGGYSYEQYF.

CDR3 loop: CSARDMTGGPSEETQYF. The CDR3 DNA sequence: TGCAGTGCTAGAGATATGACGGGAGGGCCCTCTGAGGAGACCCAGTACTTC. The V call is TRBV20-1, the J call TRBJ2-5, with TRBD2 matching 8 bases. The germline CDR1 and CDR2 sequences are DFQATT and SNEGSKA (reference sequence). The CDR3 loop spans 17 amino acids. With V trimmed by 0 bases and J by 5 bases, 14 bases remained unmatched.